This T cell receptor (beta chain) is from a study of memory CD4+ T cells and cytomegalovirus serostatus (dated by TCRdb to between 2018 and 2020). With respect to the entire study: The cohort included some 35 healthy adults from Belgium, of whom 9 were CMV seropositive and some 24 were CMV seronegative. To replicate a published TCR-based CMV serostatus classifier, the researchers sequenced the CD4+ memory TCRbeta repertoires of a Belgian cohort whose cytomegalovirus serostatus was known. The investigation overall reported the following: On the Belgian cohort, the classifier built on the original framework reached a median bootstrapped AUC of almost 0.96, with a 95% CI of 0.76-1.00. For CMV serostatus prediction, a median bootstrapped AUC of 0.95 was reached with the original framework, and a median bootstrapped AUC of around 0.9 was reached with a US-trained random forest. Of 170 or so previously reported CMV-associated TCRbeta sequences, around 67 appeared in the CD4+ memory repertoires, each in one to five individuals. The results were interpreted as suggesting that the CMV-associated TCR signature is mostly present in the CD4+ memory repertoire. Only CD4+CD45RO+ memory cells were sequenced, in contrast to the original study, which included naive and memory CD4+ and CD8+ populations.

V lost 7 bases and J lost 4 bases, and the count of bases not matched to a germline gene is 11. In the germline V gene, CDR1 corresponds to SGHRS and CDR2 to YFSETQ. From the cysteine through the phenylalanine, the CDR3 covers 15 amino acids. The DNA shown is the 45-base CDR3, in frame from base 1. Genomic DNA was extracted from sorted cells with the Quick-DNA Microprep Kit. TCRbeta DNA was amplified with the immunoSEQ hsTCRbeta kit following the manufacturer's protocol. TCRbeta libraries were sequenced on an Illumina MiSeq instrument. Per the authors' processing: Following removal of out-of-frame sequences, approximately 2.1 million distinct TCRbeta sequences were retained, with an average of about 70,000 per individual. Two values were used to score each individual: the count of around 150 previously reported CMV-associated TCRbeta sequences and the total count of productive distinct TCRbeta sequences. A beta-binomial model was reimplemented in Python, and random forests from scikit-learn, run with default parameters, were trained on data from the US cohort. Classifier performance on the Belgian cohort was summarized as median AUC with percentile confidence intervals over 10,000 bootstrap iterations. This immuneACCESS table, as held by TCRdb, lists in-frame sequences with V and J called but not all clones. Of the missing ones, under half trace to an unresolved V gene in checked studies; the others have no known cause. The DNA was the basis for D and trimming; V, J and clone size are from that table. The sample has about 54,000 clones on record, just over 75% of them singletons. The leading ten clones occupy around 1.6% of the sample.

Remarks on this clone: This receptor's antigen is unknown. No base-level quality is on record; no much larger clone is a single base apart.

Single viable CD3+CD4+CD8-CD45RO+ cells were sorted as memory CD4+ T cells on a FACSAria II. CMV serostatus was determined with a Roche Elecsys assay detecting serum IgG against CMV pp150, pp28, p38 and p52. After thawing, total CD4+ T cells were enriched by positive selection with CD4 magnetic microbeads. The samples came from a separate study whose specific focus was interrogating the CD4+ T cell memory repertoire. Peripheral blood mononuclear cells were isolated and cryopreserved following standard operating procedures; serum was stored at -80 °C. Staining used CD3-PerCP (BW264/56), CD4-APC (RPA-T4), CD45RO-PE (UCHT1) and CD8-Pacific Orange (3B5) antibodies, with Sytox blue excluding non-viable cells.

In this chain, TRBV5-1 is recombined with TRBJ1-5; 7 bases in the junction line up with TRBD1. The sequencing sample was made of memory CD4+ T cells from blood. The receptor's source is an adult in good health and CMV-seronegative. Read as DNA, the sequence is TGCGCCAGCGGCGCCGGGACAGCTGATAATCAGCCCCAGCATTTT. Translated, it gives CASGAGTADNQPQHF.